These 19 T cell receptor beta chains were all obtained from the same sample, sequenced in a study of shared clonotypes between healthy human individuals. The method was immunoSEQ multiplex PCR; TCRdb's version includes in-frame clones alone and lacks a portion of them. The table lists about 1.5 million clones, 95% to 99% of them singletons. The sequenced sample was naive CD4+ T cells sorted from blood. Specified subset: CD45RA+ positively selected. The receptor source for this set is a man aged 30 to 39 in good health.

The rearrangement uses TRBV29-1 and TRBJ1-2; 11 bases fit TRBD1. Trimming removed 4 bases from V and 8 bases from J; junction bases left unmatched: 9. CDR1 is SQVTM, CDR2 ANQGSEA, per germline. The CDR3 sequence is 14 residues long. As DNA, the CDR3 is TGCAGCGTTGCAGGCGGGACAGGGGGTGGCGGCTACACCTTC. It codes for CSVAGGTGGGGYTF.

V is TRBV29-1 and J is TRBJ2-2; 7 bases fit TRBD1. V trimming: 7 bases; J trimming: 7 bases; junction bases outside the gene matches: 6. Germline V gene lookup returns CDR1 SQVTM and CDR2 ANQGSEA. The CDR3 sequence is 12 residues long. This chain's CDR3 is CSGRGPGGELFF. CDR3 coding DNA: TGCAGCGGAAGGGGGCCGGGCGGGGAGCTGTTTTTT.

On this clone itself: The identical CDR3 is also encoded by other nucleotide sequences in the sample. The CDR3 here is CASSLQGTYEQYF. The CDR3 nucleotides read TGTGCCAGCAGCCTACAGGGGACCTACGAGCAGTACTTC. The chain employs TRBV27 and TRBJ2-7; 7 positions match TRBD1. The CDR3 has 13 amino acids. Trimming at V came to 6 bases and at J to 2 bases, leaving 4 bases not matched to a gene. The germline V gene encodes CDR1 MNHEY and CDR2 SMNVEV (reference sequence).

The chain uses TRBV27 and TRBJ1-6; D gene unclear. V lost 2 bases and J 8 bases, leaving 13 bases between the germline ends. The CDR3 runs 15 residues. Germline values: CDR1 MNHEY, CDR2 SMNVEV (reference sequence). This chain's CDR3 is CASSLGQGRHSPLHF. The DNA for the CDR3 is TGTGCCAGCAGTTTAGGTCAAGGGAGGCATTCACCCCTCCACTTT.

The chain couples TRBV7-8 to TRBJ1-3; D is perhaps TRBD1 (5 bases). V dropped 0 bases and J dropped 2 bases, with 8 bases sitting between them. CDR1 SGHVS and CDR2 FQNEAQ come from the germline V gene. The CDR3 is 15 residues long. Here the CDR3 reads CASSLATTAGNTIYF. CDR3 nucleotides: TGTGCCAGCAGCTTAGCTACGACAGCTGGAAACACCATATATTTT. The full variable domain, in which reference TRBV7-8 and TRBJ1-3 provide the parts outside the CDR3, is GAGVSQSPRYKVAKRGQDVALRCDPISGHVSLFWYQQALGQGPEFLTYFQNEAQLDKSGLPSDRFFAERPEGSVSTLKIQRTQQEDSAVYLCASSLATTAGNTIYFGEGSWLTVV.

The V gene is TRBV7-9, the J gene TRBJ2-1; TRBD2 matches at 11 bases. Trimming cost V 5 bases and J 6 bases; bases outside gene matches: 9. This CDR3 spans 16 amino acids. The germline V gene has CDR1 SEHNR and CDR2 FQNEAQ (reference sequence). The CDR3 DNA follows: TGTGCCAGCAGCCGGGCCGGGACTAGCGGACTCAATGAGCAGTTCTTC. It yields the protein CASSRAGTSGLNEQFF.

V is TRBV7-9 and J is TRBJ1-2; 9 bases agree with TRBD1. The CDR3 sequence is 15 residues long. Germline V CDR1 and CDR2: SEHNR, FQNEAQ (reference sequence). V lost 6 bases and J lost 4; bases outside the gene matches: 9. This CDR3 is CASSEFRDRAYGYTF. The CDR3, as DNA: TGTGCCAGCAGTGAGTTCCGGGACAGGGCCTATGGCTACACCTTC.

The chain carries TRBV28 and TRBJ2-7; D uncertain. The CDR3 runs 13 residues. Looked up from germline, CDR1 is MDHEN and CDR2 is SYDVKM. V shed 7 bases and J shed 6 bases, with 16 bases lying between them. The CDR3: CASTRSWAAEQYF. Written as DNA, the CDR3 is TGTGCCAGCACGAGGAGCTGGGCCGCCGAGCAGTACTTC.

This clone was counted a single time. Distinct nucleotide sequences in the sample also encode this CDR3. The chain uses TRBV30 and TRBJ2-5; D not resolved. V lost 4 bases, J lost 4 bases, and 7 bases lay in between. CDR1 GTSNPN and CDR2 SVGIG come from the germline V gene (reference sequence). The CDR3 spans 11 residues. The CDR3 spells CAWTLGETQYF. CDR3 nucleotides: TGTGCCTGGACCCTCGGAGAGACCCAGTACTTC. The variable domain in full, with the rest retrieved from reference TRBV30 and TRBJ2-5, is SQTIHQWPATLVQPVGSPLSLECTVEGTSNPNLYWYRQAAGRGLQLLFYSVGIGQISSEVPQNLSASRPQDRQFILSSKKLLLSDSGFYLCAWTLGETQYFGPGTRLLVL.

V gene TRBV5-1 combines with J gene TRBJ2-7, with 9 bases lining up with TRBD2. Germline V gene lookup returns CDR1 SGHRS and CDR2 YFSETQ. V trimming: 5 bases; J trimming: 4 bases; junction bases outside the gene matches: 7. The length of the CDR3 is 14 residues. CDR3 residues: CASSPLAGQYEQYF. CDR3 sequence (DNA): TGCGCCAGCAGTCCTCTAGCGGGACAGTACGAGCAGTACTTC.

The chain combines TRBV2 with TRBJ1-2, with unresolved D. Germline V gene data show CDR1 as SNHLY and CDR2 as FYNNEI. V lost 10 bases and J lost 8, with 8 bases in between. This CDR3 has 9 residues. The CDR3 is CATRGGYTF. The CDR3 region has the DNA TGTGCCACCCGAGGGGGCTACACCTTC.

This chain uses TRBV5-4 with TRBJ2-3; the match to TRBD2 covers 13 bases. CDR1 and CDR2 (germline): SGHNT, YYREEE (reference sequence). The CDR3 length is 16 residues. The V segment lost 4 bases and the J segment 6 bases; nucleotides outside the gene matches: 8. The CDR3 region has the DNA TGTGCCAGCAGCCTAGGACTAGCGGGAGTTTATGATACGCAGTATTTT. Its protein product is CASSLGLAGVYDTQYF.

V gene TRBV5-4 combines with J gene TRBJ2-7; 10 bases are shared with TRBD2. CDR3 size: 14 residues. Looked up from germline, CDR1 is SGHNT and CDR2 is YYREEE (reference sequence). The J segment lost 12 bases and the V segment lost 3 bases, leaving 12 bases of the junction unmatched. The CDR3: CASSSHGLAEVGYF. The CDR3 coding sequence is TGTGCCAGCAGCTCTCACGGACTAGCGGAAGTTGGGTACTTC.

The V call is TRBV7-3, the J call TRBJ1-1; perhaps TRBD1 as D (6 bases). This CDR3 region has 13 residues. Germline CDR1 and CDR2: SGHTA and FQGTGA. The V end lost 8 bases, the J end lost 2 bases, and 12 bases lay between the germline ends. In nucleotides, the CDR3 is TGTGCCAGCGCAGGACAGCAAAACACTGAAGCTTTCTTT. Protein product: CASAGQQNTEAFF.

This clone was seen just once. V is TRBV11-2 and J is TRBJ2-1, with 8 bases aligning to TRBD2. Per the germline V gene, CDR1 is SGHAT and CDR2 is FQNNGV. The junction had 12 bases not matched to a gene; V was cut back by 4 bases and J by 7 bases. CDR3 length equals 16 residues. This CDR3 reads CASSSQTPSGRNEQFF. The CDR3 nucleotides read TGTGCCAGCAGCTCACAAACCCCCAGCGGGAGAAATGAGCAGTTCTTC.

The table lists this clone with a count of one. This rearrangement joins TRBV9 to TRBJ2-3; 7 bases fit TRBD1. This CDR3 is 13 amino acids long. Per the germline V gene, CDR1 is SGDLS and CDR2 is YYNGEE. Unmatched junction bases numbered 4, after V lost 6 bases and J lost 3 bases. Here the CDR3 reads CASTDRATDTQYF. The CDR3 coding sequence is TGTGCCAGCACCGACAGGGCGACAGATACGCAGTATTTT.

The CDR3: CASSLDGGSNEQFF. The CDR3 DNA reads TGTGCCAGCAGCTTGGATGGCGGGAGCAATGAGCAGTTCTTC. The chain joins TRBV5-4 to TRBJ2-1; 7 nucleotides line up with TRBD2. CDR1 and CDR2 (germline): SGHNT, YYREEE (reference sequence). Trimming took 0 bases from V and 6 from J; bases not matched to a gene: 3. CDR3 size: 14 residues.

This clone was detected once. The rearrangement links TRBV30 to TRBJ1-1; no firm D call. Germline values: CDR1 GTSNPN, CDR2 SVGIG (reference sequence). V lost 2 bases and J lost 0, with 7 bases in between. The CDR3 loop spans 13 amino acids. The DNA of the CDR3 is TGTGCCTGGAGTTTTGGAGTGAACACTGAAGCTTTCTTT. It is translated as CAWSFGVNTEAFF.

The chain combines TRBV2 with TRBJ2-7, with unresolved D. The CDR3 covers 11 residues. V was cut by 2 bases and J by 6 bases, with 5 bases left in between. Germline lookup yields CDR1 SNHLY and CDR2 FYNNEI. CDR3 sequence (DNA): TGTGCCAGCAGTGAATTGACCGAGCAGTACTTC. Protein product: CASSELTEQYF.